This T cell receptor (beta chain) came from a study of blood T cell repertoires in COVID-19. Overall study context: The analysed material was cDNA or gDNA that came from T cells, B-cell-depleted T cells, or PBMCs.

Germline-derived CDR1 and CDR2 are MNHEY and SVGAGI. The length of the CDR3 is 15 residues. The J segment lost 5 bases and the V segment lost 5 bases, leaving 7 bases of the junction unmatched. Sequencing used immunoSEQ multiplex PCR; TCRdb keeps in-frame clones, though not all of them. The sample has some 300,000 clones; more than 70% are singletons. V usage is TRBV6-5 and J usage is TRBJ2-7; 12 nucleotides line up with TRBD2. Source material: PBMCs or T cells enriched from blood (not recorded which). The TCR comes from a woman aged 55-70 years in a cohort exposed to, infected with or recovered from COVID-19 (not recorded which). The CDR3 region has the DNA TGTGCCAGCAGTCGGACTAGCGGGAAAACAAACGAGCAGTACTTC. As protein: CASSRTSGKTNEQYF.